The 21 T cell receptor beta chains below were found in one sample sequenced in a study of T-cell memory formation after mild COVID-19. TCRdb ran MiXCR on the 5' RACE reads and lists one entry per CDR3 protein. Of 25,000 to 35,000 distinct CDR3 sequences listed, around 6.8% were seen once; the top ten hold roughly 15%. The sequenced sample consisted of PBMCs or a T cell subset sorted from them (not recorded which). All receptors derive from an adult woman who had mild COVID-19 (a few samples of this study predate the infection). Cell type and time point are not known.

The table lists this clonotype with many counts. The CDR3: CSVLTNTGELFF. CDR3 in DNA: TGCAGTGTGCTAACGAACACCGGGGAGCTGTTTTTT. V is TRBV20-1 and J is TRBJ2-2, with no clear D. CDR1 is DFQATT, CDR2 SNEGSKA, per germline (reference sequence). Trimming shortened V by 7 bases and J by 0 bases, and 6 bases separated the two germline ends. The CDR3 has 12 amino acids.

This clonotype occurred many times. The J gene is TRBJ2-2, the V gene TRBV5-1; 10 bases are shared with TRBD2. Trimming removed 2 bases from V and 5 bases from J; junction bases left unmatched: 3. This CDR3 comprises 15 residues. The germline CDR1 and CDR2 sequences are SGHRS and YFSETQ. CDR3 DNA sequence: TGCGCCAGCAGCTTCTCACTAGCGGGAACCGGGGAGCTGTTTTTT. Protein sequence: CASSFSLAGTGELFF.

This clonotype was found many times. The genes are TRBV5-6 and TRBJ2-1; the match to TRBD2 covers 8 bases. With V trimmed by 4 bases and J by 4 bases, 10 bases remained unmatched. There are 16 residues in the CDR3. Germline assignment: CDR1 SGHDT and CDR2 YYEEEE. CDR3 nucleotide sequence: TGTGCCAGCAGCCCGGGGGGGACACTTATTTACAATGAGCAGTTCTTC. This translates into CASSPGGTLIYNEQFF.

In this sample, this clonotype turned up many times. The V and J genes are TRBV9 and TRBJ1-4, with 7 positions matching TRBD1. The CDR3 has 16 residues. With 0 bases clipped from V and 6 bases from J, the junction kept 8 bases outside the gene matches. Germline-derived CDR1 and CDR2 are SGDLS and YYNGEE. The CDR3 DNA is TGTGCCAGCAGCGTAGGAAGACAGGGAATGTATGAAAAACTGTTTTTT. Amino acids: CASSVGRQGMYEKLFF.

V and J are TRBV20-1 and TRBJ1-2; D is possibly TRBD1 (5 bases). The V gene lost 4 bases and the J gene lost 2 bases, with 11 bases spanning the gap. The CDR3 sequence is 13 residues long. CDR1 is DFQATT and CDR2 is SNEGSKA in the germline V gene (reference sequence). CDR3 nucleotides: TGCAGTGCTATCTTCGGGGACAACTATGGCTACACCTTC. Protein sequence: CSAIFGDNYGYTF.

This clonotype was found many times. The rearrangement joins TRBV3-1 to TRBJ1-1; D gene unclear. From germline, CDR1 is LGHDT and CDR2 YNNKEL (reference sequence). Trimming left V 4 bases short and J 7 bases short, with 10 bases between. This CDR3 is built from 12 residues. The CDR3 protein is CASSPRVGEAFF. Here the CDR3 DNA reads TGTGCCAGCAGCCCTCGGGTGGGTGAAGCTTTCTTT.

This clonotype was detected ten times or more. The chain has TRBV3-1 and TRBJ2-3; weak D call: TRBD2 (5 bases). Germline lookup yields CDR1 LGHDT and CDR2 YNNKEL (reference sequence). Between the trimmed V and J ends, which lost 0 bases and 5 bases, there was a span of 12 bases. This CDR3 contains 15 residues. The CDR3: CASSQDFGLQDTQYF. The CDR3 bases are TGTGCCAGCAGCCAAGATTTTGGACTTCAAGATACGCAGTATTTT.

This clonotype was detected ten times or more. The chain recombines TRBV28 with TRBJ2-3; TRBD2 matches at 10 bases. The CDR3 length is 14 residues. Germline V lookup: CDR1 MDHEN, CDR2 SYDVKM. V trimming: 8 bases; J trimming: 5 bases; junction bases outside the gene matches: 7. The chain's CDR3 is CASGLAGVLDTQYF. CDR3 sequence (DNA): TGTGCCAGCGGCCTAGCGGGAGTTCTAGATACGCAGTATTTT.

This clonotype is classed as large. The chain employs TRBV6-6 and TRBJ1-2, with D unresolved. Germline assignment: CDR1 MNHNY and CDR2 SVGAGI (reference sequence). Trimming removed 1 base from V and 2 bases from J, with 8 bases in between. This CDR3 is 14 amino acids long. The CDR3 sequence is CASSYLDGNYGYTF. Written as DNA, the CDR3 is TGTGCCAGCAGTTACTTGGACGGCAACTATGGCTACACCTTC.

This clonotype was seen only a few times. The gene calls are TRBV5-6 and TRBJ1-2; D remains unclear. V was clipped by 4 bases and J by 4 bases, with 11 bases between them. The CDR3 is made up of 13 amino acids. Germline V gene data show CDR1 as SGHDT and CDR2 as YYEEEE. The CDR3: CASSQRRLYGYTF. In DNA form, the CDR3 reads TGTGCCAGCAGCCAACGACGGCTCTATGGCTACACCTTC.

This clonotype was observed a handful of times. This chain uses TRBV7-6 with TRBJ1-3; 7 bases fit TRBD1. Germline V gene sequence: CDR1 SGHVS, CDR2 FNYEAQ. The CDR3 covers 16 residues. J lost 0 bases, V lost 5 bases, and 7 bases had no gene match. The CDR3 DNA reads TGTGCCAGCAGCCGGATGACAGGGCCCTCTGGAAACACCATATATTTT. Protein: CASSRMTGPSGNTIYF.

This clonotype was observed a few times. The rearrangement uses TRBV24-1 and TRBJ2-3; D is perhaps TRBD1 (7 bases). This CDR3 comprises 14 residues. V lost 6 bases and J lost 5, with 14 bases in between. The V gene's germline CDR1 is KGHDR and CDR2 SFDVKD. This CDR3 is CATSQGGDKDTQYF. In nucleotides, the CDR3 is TGTGCCACCAGTCAGGGGGGAGACAAAGATACGCAGTATTTT.

This clonotype was observed many times. This CDR3 reads CSAGGMSYEQYF. The CDR3 DNA sequence: TGCAGCGCGGGGGGGATGTCCTACGAGCAGTACTTC. V is TRBV29-1 and J is TRBJ2-7; 8 nucleotides align to TRBD2. Germline lookup yields CDR1 SQVTM and CDR2 ANQGSEA. The CDR3 totals 12 residues. Germline trimming cut 7 bases from V and 1 base from J; bases unmatched to any gene: 3.

This clonotype was observed at least ten times. V is TRBV7-9 and J is TRBJ1-3; no clear D. There are 14 residues in the CDR3. V lost 5 bases and J 9 bases, leaving 17 bases between the germline ends. Germline V gene lookup returns CDR1 SEHNR and CDR2 FQNEAQ (reference sequence). The CDR3 nucleotides are TGTGCCAGCAGCCTCGCGGGCACAATGGGCACCATATATTTT. Translation: CASSLAGTMGTIYF.

This chain joins TRBV20-1 and TRBJ2-7; D may match TRBD1 or TRBD2 (7 bases each). The CDR3 extends over 17 amino acids. Trimming pared 0 bases from V and 1 base from J, leaving 19 bases between. CDR1 and CDR2 (germline): DFQATT, SNEGSKA (reference sequence). This CDR3 is CSARDLGQGGRSYEQYF. In DNA form, the CDR3 reads TGCAGTGCTAGAGATTTGGGGCAGGGGGGGAGATCCTACGAGCAGTACTTC.

This clonotype has at least ten counts. The chain carries TRBV7-6 and TRBJ2-7; TRBD1 matches at 12 bases. V lost 5 bases, J lost 4 bases, and 6 bases stayed unmatched. This CDR3 has 15 amino acids. CDR1 is SGHVS and CDR2 is FNYEAQ in the germline V gene. The CDR3 nucleotides are TGTGCCAGCAGCCAAGGGACAGGGGGCGCGTACGAGCAGTACTTC. Protein product: CASSQGTGGAYEQYF.

At least ten counts were recorded for this clonotype. V gene TRBV5-5 combines with J gene TRBJ1-5, with D unresolved. This CDR3 comprises 16 residues. V was clipped by 4 bases and J by 0 bases, with 14 bases between them. Germline-derived CDR1 and CDR2 are SGHKS and YYEKEE (reference sequence). The CDR3 protein is CASSGLGGDSNQPQHF. CDR3 nucleotides: TGTGCCAGCAGCGGGCTAGGCGGGGATAGCAATCAGCCCCAGCATTTT.

This clonotype was recorded at least ten times. The chain has TRBV7-9 and TRBJ1-3, with 7 bases aligning to TRBD1. The CDR3 extends over 15 amino acids. Germline CDR1 SEHNR, CDR2 FQNEAQ (reference sequence). Trimming at V came to 3 bases and at J to 0 bases, leaving 2 bases not matched to a gene. This chain's CDR3 is CASSFQGDSGNTIYF. The DNA of the CDR3 is TGTGCCAGCAGCTTTCAGGGGGACTCTGGAAACACCATATATTTT.

In this sample, this clonotype turned up many times. The V call is TRBV19, the J call TRBJ2-2; possibly TRBD1 for D (6 bases). Germline V lookup: CDR1 LNHDA, CDR2 SQIVND (reference sequence). The V and J ends lost 8 bases and 7 bases respectively, with 8 bases between them. The CDR3 sequence is 11 residues long. The CDR3 region is CASGQLGELFF. The DNA of the CDR3 is TGTGCCAGTGGACAGCTCGGGGAGCTGTTTTTT.

This clonotype was counted a few times. The chain carries TRBV24-1 and TRBJ2-3; D is unresolved. CDR1 is KGHDR and CDR2 is SFDVKD in the germline V gene. With 9 bases removed from V and 4 bases from J, the gap between germline ends came to 16 bases. This CDR3 has 14 residues. Here the CDR3 reads CATRSRAASDTQYF. The CDR3 DNA is TGTGCCACCCGGTCTAGGGCAGCCTCAGATACGCAGTATTTT.

This clonotype was recorded many times. V gene TRBV24-1 combines with J gene TRBJ2-4; the match to TRBD1 covers 12 bases. This CDR3 has 15 residues. Trimming removed 5 bases from V and 6 bases from J; junction bases left unmatched: 4. CDR1 is KGHDR and CDR2 is SFDVKD in the germline V gene. The CDR3 reads CATSAGTGGANIQYF. CDR3 in DNA: TGTGCCACCAGTGCCGGGACAGGGGGCGCAAACATTCAGTACTTC.